This record covers a single T cell receptor (beta chain). Germline CDR1 and CDR2: MDHEN and SYDVKM. The CDR3 runs to 19 residues. Trimming removed 2 bases from V and 4 bases from J, with 24 bases in between. This specimen comes from a study of shared clonotypes between healthy human individuals. Some clones are missing from TCRdb's copy, which holds only in-frame ones; the method was immunoSEQ multiplex PCR. The data show a few hundred thousand clones, roughly 97% seen once. The TCR originated in a woman aged 25 to 39 in good health. This sequence joins TRBV28 and TRBJ1-5; a possible D gene is TRBD1 (5 bases). Sequenced material: naive CD4+ T cells sorted from blood. As for subset: CD45RA+ positively selected. The CDR3 here is CASSLRPLWGRTPNQPQHF. The CDR3 region has the DNA TGTGCCAGCAGTTTAAGGCCCCTCTGGGGCCGGACCCCTAATCAGCCCCAGCATTTT. The full variable domain, with the rest looked up from reference TRBV28 and TRBJ1-5, is DVKVTQSSRYLVKRTGEKVFLECVQDMDHENMFWYRQDPGLGLRLIYFSYDVKMKEKGDIPEGYSVSREKKERFSLILESASTNQTSMYLCASSLRPLWGRTPNQPQHFGDGTRLSIL.